The T cell receptor (beta chain) under discussion was sequenced for a study of control samples from healthy donors and cancer patients. This clone was seen only once. Repertoires were generated with immunoSEQ multiplex PCR, while TCRdb's copy carries only in-frame clones and drops some. The sample has more than 75,000 clones, 70% to 85% seen once. This CDR3 has 11 amino acids. Unmatched junction bases numbered 3, after V lost 6 bases and J lost 4 bases. CDR1 and CDR2 (germline): DFQATT, SNEGSKA (reference sequence). The source is an older man with lung cancer. The chain recombines TRBV20-1 with TRBJ2-7; 7 bases are a match to TRBD1. Sequenced: PBMCs. CDR3 nucleotides: TGCAGTGCAGGGGGCCGGTACGAGCAGTACTTC. It specifies CSAGGRYEQYF.